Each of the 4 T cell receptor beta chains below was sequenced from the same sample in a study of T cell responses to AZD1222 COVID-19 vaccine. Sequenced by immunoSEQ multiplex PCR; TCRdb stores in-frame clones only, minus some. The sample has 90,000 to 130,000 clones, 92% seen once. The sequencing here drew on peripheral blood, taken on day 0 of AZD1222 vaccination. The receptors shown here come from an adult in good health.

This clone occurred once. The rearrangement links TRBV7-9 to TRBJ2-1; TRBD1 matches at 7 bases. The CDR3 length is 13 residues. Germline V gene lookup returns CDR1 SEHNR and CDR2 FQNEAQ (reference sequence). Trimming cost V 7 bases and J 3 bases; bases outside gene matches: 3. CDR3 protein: CASTGQSYNEQFF. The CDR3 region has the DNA TGTGCCAGCACGGGACAGAGCTACAATGAGCAGTTCTTC. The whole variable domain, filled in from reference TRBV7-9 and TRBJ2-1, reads DTGVSQNPRHKITKRGQNVTFRCDPISEHNRLYWYRQTLGQGPEFLTYFQNEAQLEKSRLLSDRFSAERPKGSFSTLEIQRTEQGDSAMYLCASTGQSYNEQFFGPGTRLTVL.

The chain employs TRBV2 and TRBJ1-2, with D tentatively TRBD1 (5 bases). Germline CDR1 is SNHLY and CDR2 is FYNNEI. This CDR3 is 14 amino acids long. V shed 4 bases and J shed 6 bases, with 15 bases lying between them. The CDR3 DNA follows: TGTGCCAGCAGTGTAGGGGTTCCTGAAGATGGCTACACCTTC. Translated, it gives CASSVGVPEDGYTF.

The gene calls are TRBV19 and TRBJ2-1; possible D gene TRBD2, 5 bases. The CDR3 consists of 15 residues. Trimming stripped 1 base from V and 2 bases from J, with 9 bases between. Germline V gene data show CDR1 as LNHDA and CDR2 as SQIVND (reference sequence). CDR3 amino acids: CASSIAAGAYNEQFF. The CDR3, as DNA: TGTGCCAGTAGTATAGCGGCGGGCGCCTACAATGAGCAGTTCTTC.

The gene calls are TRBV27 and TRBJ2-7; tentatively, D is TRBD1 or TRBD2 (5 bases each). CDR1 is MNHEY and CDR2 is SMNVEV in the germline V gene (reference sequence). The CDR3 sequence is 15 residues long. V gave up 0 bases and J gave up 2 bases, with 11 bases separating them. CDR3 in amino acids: CASSLSSGAAYEQYF. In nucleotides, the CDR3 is TGTGCCAGCAGTTTATCCTCCGGGGCGGCCTACGAGCAGTACTTC.